The entry that follows covers one T cell receptor beta chain sequence. Germline CDR1 SGHRS, CDR2 YFSETQ. CDR3 length: 15 amino acids. V gave up 4 bases and J gave up 2 bases; unmatched junction bases: 2. This record belongs to a study of OX40 agonist ivuxolimab in advanced cancers. Study in general: Patients receiving dose escalation had hepatocellular carcinoma, melanoma, renal cell or head and neck cancer. Three patients responded partially, comprising one with hepatocellular carcinoma and two with cutaneous melanoma.

Clones were read by immunoSEQ multiplex PCR, and TCRdb kept only the in-frame ones, dropping some. The sample contains roughly 93,000 clones, roughly nine tenths of which appear only once. The chain carries TRBV5-1 and TRBJ2-5, with 13 positions matching TRBD2. The sequence came from an adult with an advanced solid tumor such as melanoma, head and neck, liver or kidney cancer. The sequences come from CD4+ or CD8+ T cells sorted from blood, collected in a trial of the OX40 agonist ivuxolimab. CDR3 amino acids: CASSLGLAGQETQYF. In nucleotides, the CDR3 is TGCGCCAGCAGCCTGGGACTAGCGGGACAAGAGACCCAGTACTTC.